The next 18 T cell receptor beta chains were all read from a single sample in a study of T-cell memory formation after mild COVID-19. TCRdb analysed the 5' RACE reads with MiXCR anew, one entry per CDR3 protein. This sample has 450,000 or so distinct CDR3 sequences, with 25% found just once. The sample was PBMCs or a T cell subset sorted from them (not recorded which). These receptors all stem from an adult woman who had mild COVID-19 (a few samples of this study predate the infection). Cell type and time point are not known.

The chain's CDR3 is CASSPGTSGLLDRPDTQYF. The DNA of the CDR3 is TGTGCCAGCTCACCGGGGACTAGCGGTCTCCTAGACCGCCCAGATACGCAGTATTTT. The chain joins TRBV18 to TRBJ2-3; 11 nucleotides agree with TRBD2. CDR3 length equals 19 residues. The V and J ends lost 3 bases and 4 bases, in that order; junction bases with no gene match: 15. Germline CDR1 and CDR2: KGHSH and LQKENI.

The chain couples TRBV10-3 to TRBJ2-2, with D possibly being TRBD2 (7 bases). Deletions cut 10 bases from V and 7 bases from J, with 22 bases between. Germline V gene lookup returns CDR1 ENHRY and CDR2 SYGVKD. This CDR3 comprises 15 residues. CDR3 region: CATVGEGGADGELFF. CDR3 coding DNA: TGTGCCACTGTCGGCGAAGGGGGGGCGGACGGGGAGCTGTTTTTT.

V is TRBV30 and J is TRBJ1-2, with a tentative D call TRBD1 (6 bases). V was trimmed by 4 bases and J by 5 bases, leaving 11 bases between them. This CDR3 region has 12 residues. The germline V gene encodes CDR1 GTSNPN and CDR2 SVGIG (reference sequence). The CDR3 reads CAWTQGIYGYTF. Written as DNA, the CDR3 is TGTGCCTGGACCCAGGGGATTTATGGCTACACCTTC.

The rearrangement uses TRBV7-9 and TRBJ2-7; TRBD2 might be the D (7 bases). The CDR3 spans 12 residues. V shed 5 bases and J shed 6 bases, with 11 bases lying between them. In germline, CDR1 is SEHNR, CDR2 FQNEAQ (reference sequence). This chain's CDR3 is CASSRGGAEQYF. CDR3 DNA: TGTGCCAGCAGCCGAGGGGGGGCCGAGCAGTACTTC.

This clonotype was observed a few times. V is TRBV9 and J is TRBJ1-1; 7 bases map to TRBD1. This CDR3 comprises 15 residues. Germline CDR1 SGDLS, CDR2 YYNGEE. After removal of 5 bases from V and 7 bases from J, the junction contained 14 bases not matched to a gene. This CDR3 is CASRDLQGTLGEAFF. CDR3 coding DNA: TGTGCCAGCAGGGACTTACAGGGGACATTGGGTGAAGCTTTCTTT.

This clonotype was counted only a few times. The rearrangement links TRBV7-8 to TRBJ1-2; D is unclear. The CDR3 has 13 amino acids. Trimming stripped 4 bases from V and 0 bases from J, with 6 bases between. Per the germline V gene, CDR1 is SGHVS and CDR2 is FQNEAQ. In DNA, the CDR3 is TGTGCCAGCAGCTCCGGAACTAACTATGGCTACACCTTC. Its translation is CASSSGTNYGYTF.

This clonotype is a singleton in its sample. V and J are TRBV9 and TRBJ1-1, with 8 bases identical to TRBD1. J lost 1 base, V lost 0 bases, and 8 bases had no gene match. The CDR3 sequence is 17 residues long. Germline CDR1 reads SGDLS; CDR2 reads YYNGEE. CDR3 DNA sequence: TGTGCCAGCAGCGTAGCTGGCAGGGGGCCCTCGAACACTGAAGCTTTCTTT. Amino acid sequence: CASSVAGRGPSNTEAFF.

The V call is TRBV6-5, the J call TRBJ2-7, with a possible D match to TRBD1 (6 bases). This CDR3 has 13 residues. CDR1 MNHEY and CDR2 SVGAGI come from the germline V gene. V lost 5 bases to trimming and J lost 0 bases, with 8 bases between them. Here the CDR3 DNA reads TGTGCCAGCAGTAGGGGGAACTCCTACGAGCAGTACTTC. Translating it yields CASSRGNSYEQYF.

J is TRBJ2-1 and V is TRBV6-5; TRBD2 aligns across 8 bases. Germline CDR1 is MNHEY and CDR2 is SVGAGI. There are 15 residues in the CDR3. The ends lost 6 bases at V and 10 bases at J; junction bases unmatched: 14. The CDR3 here is CASRISGAIDREQFF. Here the CDR3 DNA reads TGTGCCAGCAGGATTAGCGGGGCGATTGATAGGGAGCAGTTCTTC.

The sample holds many counts of this clonotype. An end of the junction does not agree with germline; a read error may underlie this. The V call is TRBV5-1, the J call TRBJ2-7, with 9 bases identical to TRBD2. Germline-derived CDR1 and CDR2 are SGHRS and YFSETQ. CDR3 size: 12 residues. CDR3 coding DNA: TGTGCCAGCTCTAGCGGGACCTACGAGCAGTACTTC. This codes for CASSSGTYEQYF.

This clonotype was detected many times. This chain joins TRBV24-1 and TRBJ2-1; 11 nucleotides line up with TRBD2. Germline V gives CDR1 KGHDR, CDR2 SFDVKD. This CDR3 has 15 residues. Trimming cost V 6 bases and J 4 bases; bases outside gene matches: 4. For the CDR3, the DNA is TGTGCCACCAGTCTGGGGACTAGCGGATACAATGAGCAGTTCTTC. Its translation: CATSLGTSGYNEQFF.

This clonotype was seen a handful of times. The genes are TRBV12-3 or TRBV12-4 and TRBJ1-5; D is unresolved. This CDR3 spans 12 amino acids. The V end was cut by 6 bases, the J end by 3 bases, with 6 bases between. CDR3 DNA: TGTGCCAGCAGGGTAGACAATCAGCCCCAGCATTTT. Translating it yields CASRVDNQPQHF.

This clonotype showed up just a few times. The chain links TRBV7-8 to TRBJ2-1, with D maybe TRBD2 (5 bases). Germline V gene data show CDR1 as SGHVS and CDR2 as FQNEAQ. V was clipped by 4 bases and J by 7 bases, with 11 bases between them. There are 13 residues in the CDR3. The CDR3 region is CASSSPRGNEQFF. The CDR3 coding sequence is TGTGCCAGCAGCTCCCCTCGCGGGAATGAGCAGTTCTTC.

The chain joins TRBV14 to TRBJ2-3; TRBD2 matches 9 bases. CDR1 and CDR2 from the germline V gene are SGHDN and FVKESK. The CDR3 totals 17 residues. Germline trimming cut 5 bases from V and 2 bases from J; bases unmatched to any gene: 11. CDR3 DNA: TGTGCCAGCAGCAGAACTTTAGCGGGGGCCCTCACAGATACGCAGTATTTT. Its translation is CASSRTLAGALTDTQYF. The whole variable domain, remainder taken from reference TRBV14 and TRBJ2-3, is EAGVTQFPSHSVIEKGQTVTLRCDPISGHDNLYWYRRVMGKEIKFLLHFVKESKQDESGMPNNRFLAERTGGTYSTLKVQPAELEDSGVYFCASSRTLAGALTDTQYFGPGTRLTVL.

This clonotype was observed a handful of times. V is TRBV5-1 and J is TRBJ2-7, with D uncertain. The germline CDR1 and CDR2 sequences are SGHRS and YFSETQ. The CDR3 consists of 13 residues. V was pared by 0 bases and J by 7 bases, with 11 bases between. This CDR3 is CASSLVEYTEQYF. The CDR3 DNA is TGCGCCAGCAGCTTGGTGGAGTACACAGAGCAGTACTTC.

V is TRBV3-1 and J is TRBJ2-2; no firm D call. Per germline, CDR1 LGHDT and CDR2 YNNKEL (reference sequence). V lost 4 bases and J 3 bases, leaving 6 bases between the germline ends. This CDR3 has 13 residues. CDR3 bases: TGTGCCAGCAGCCGACTCGACACCGGGGAGCTGTTTTTT. Residues: CASSRLDTGELFF.

This clonotype has more than one count but fewer than ten. The V and J genes are TRBV29-1 and TRBJ2-3, with 8 bases matching TRBD1. The length of the CDR3 is 15 residues. With 5 bases clipped from V and 3 bases from J, the junction kept 10 bases outside the gene matches. From germline, CDR1 is SQVTM and CDR2 ANQGSEA. Here the CDR3 reads CSVRIPGQATDTQYF. CDR3 DNA: TGCAGCGTTCGAATCCCGGGACAGGCTACAGATACGCAGTATTTT.

This clonotype was counted between two and nine times. J is TRBJ2-1 and V is TRBV27, with TRBD2 matching 13 bases. There are 15 residues in the CDR3. In germline, CDR1 is MNHEY, CDR2 SMNVEV (reference sequence). V trimming: 4 bases; J trimming: 8 bases; junction bases outside the gene matches: 5. CDR3 bases: TGTGCCAGCAGTTCCGGGACTAGCGGGATCCATGAGCAGTTCTTC. Encoded protein: CASSSGTSGIHEQFF.